Listed here are 15 T cell receptor beta chains from one sample, sequenced in a study of T cells in women clearing cervical HPV infection. TCRdb's copy holds only in-frame clones and misses some; the assay was immunoSEQ multiplex PCR. The sample has around 8,800 clones. The source material was blood buffy coat. The receptors shown here come from a woman between 18 and 70 years old with a cervical HPV16 infection that either progressed to CIN3+ or cleared (not recorded which).

With respect to this clone: Sequencing ends 3 residues short of the CDR3 end; the germline J gene provides the rest. The V call is TRBV11-1, the J call TRBJ2-1, with a weak D call TRBD1 (7 bases). The CDR3 runs 14 residues. V lost 5 bases, J lost 6 bases, and 14 bases lay in between. Germline V gene sequence: CDR1 SGHAT, CDR2 FQDESV (reference sequence). Incomplete CDR3 DNA: TGTGCCAGCAGCCTACGACAGGGAGGCAATGAG. This translates into CASSLRQGGNE. The full CDR3 sequence reads CASSLRQGGNEQFF.

With regard to this clone: Read sequence stops 3 residues before the CDR3 end, and the germline J gene provides the missing end. This rearrangement joins TRBV5-1 to TRBJ2-3; D uncertain. V was pared by 2 bases and J by 1 base, with 8 bases between. Looked up from germline, CDR1 is SGHRS and CDR2 is YFSETQ. CDR3 size: 14 residues. Partial CDR3 DNA: TGCGCCAGCAGCTTATCCCGGGGCACAGATACG. This encodes CASSLSRGTDT. The CDR3 in its entirety is CASSLSRGTDTQYF.

Points on this clone: The read halts 3 residues ahead of the CDR3 end, with the missing end drawn from the germline J gene. V usage is TRBV2 and J usage is TRBJ2-3; 7 bases map to TRBD2. Germline V gene data show CDR1 as SNHLY and CDR2 as FYNNEI. CDR3 size: 14 residues. The chain's CDR3 is CAIPWGGSQETQYF. The CDR3 DNA, read in part, is TGTGCCATCCCGTGGGGGGGGTCCCAAGAGACG.

About this clone itself: The read falls 3 residues short of the CDR3 end, and the missing part is taken from the germline J gene. The genes are TRBV6-2 or TRBV6-3 and TRBJ2-3, with 8 positions matching TRBD1. Germline V gene lookup returns CDR1 MNHEY and CDR2 SVGEGT. This CDR3 spans 15 amino acids. Incomplete CDR3 DNA: TGTGCCAGCAGTTATTGGCAGGGGGCTGATCAGCCG. Its translation is CASSYWQGADQP. The entire CDR3 protein reads CASSYWQGADQPQYF.

A remark on this clone: The sequenced fragment ends 3 residues before the CDR3 boundary, so the rest is inferred from the germline J gene. V is TRBV7-9 and J is TRBJ1-2; tentative D call: TRBD1 (5 bases). This CDR3 has 15 amino acids. In germline, CDR1 is SEHNR, CDR2 FQNEAQ (reference sequence). CDR3 residues: CASSAGTSFVGDYTF. CDR3 DNA, as far as it was read: TGTGCCAGCAGCGCCGGGACTAGCTTCGTGGGTGAC.

Remarks on this clone: The read stops 3 residues short of the end of the CDR3; the missing end is completed from the germline J gene. The chain links TRBV2 to TRBJ1-5; 8 bases fit TRBD1. V was clipped by 7 bases and J by 2 bases; unmatched bases: 13. Germline V lookup: CDR1 SNHLY, CDR2 FYNNEI. CDR3 length equals 17 residues. The part of the CDR3 DNA that was read is TGTGCCAGCAAGTATTCAGGGGGCGGGTTGGGCAATCAGCCC. Protein product: CASKYSGGGLGNQP. The whole CDR3 protein reads CASKYSGGGLGNQPQHF.

As to this clone: The read comes to an end 3 residues before the CDR3 does, leaving the germline J gene to fill in the end. V is TRBV19 and J is TRBJ2-3, with a tentative D call TRBD2 (6 bases). The CDR3 consists of 16 residues. Per the germline V gene, CDR1 is LNHDA and CDR2 is SQIVND (reference sequence). CDR3 sequence reads: CASSISRGVGNQPQYF. The DNA read from the CDR3 is TGTGCCAGTAGTATATCGCGGGGCGTGGGCAATCAGCCG.

Comments on this clone: The CDR3 is cut off 3 residues early in the read; its end comes from the germline J gene. The chain uses TRBV2 and TRBJ2-1, with D perhaps TRBD1 (6 bases). The germline V gene has CDR1 SNHLY and CDR2 FYNNEI. This CDR3 has 13 amino acids. The V and J ends lost 6 bases and 2 bases respectively, with 8 bases between them. The CDR3 reads CASRGDTYNEQFF. CDR3 DNA (partial): TGTGCCAGCAGGGGGGACACCTACAATGAG.

A word on this clone: Read sequence stops 3 residues before the CDR3 end, and the germline J gene provides the missing end. The chain couples TRBV20-1 to TRBJ1-1; no definite D call. Germline loops: CDR1 DFQATT, CDR2 SNEGSKA (reference sequence). The CDR3 runs to 12 residues. V was cut by 6 bases and J by 5 bases, with 13 bases left in between. CDR3 DNA, as far as it was read: TGCAGTGCCCCCACGGGGTGGACTGAA. This codes for CSAPTGWTE. The full-length CDR3 reads as CSAPTGWTEAFF.

With regard to this clone: The missing CDR3 end, 3 residues past where the read stops, is filled in from the germline J gene. The V and J genes are TRBV19 and TRBJ1-2; a weak D match, TRBD1 (5 bases). CDR1 LNHDA and CDR2 SQIVND come from the germline V gene (reference sequence). The ends were cut back, 5 bases at V and 7 bases at J, with 14 bases in the middle. The CDR3 has 13 residues. The covered CDR3 bases are TGTGCCAGTAGTCCCACGATACAGGTTGGC. The encoded protein is CASSPTIQVG. From start to end, the CDR3 is CASSPTIQVGYTF.

In the case of this clone: The read finishes 3 residues shy of the CDR3 end, and the germline J gene is used to complete it. This rearrangement joins TRBV7-9 to TRBJ2-1; 7 nucleotides agree with TRBD1. Germline-derived CDR1 and CDR2 are SEHNR and FQNEAQ (reference sequence). J was trimmed by 9 bases and V by 5 bases; bases with no gene match: 7. CDR3 length: 13 amino acids. CDR3 bases read: TGTGCCAGCAGCCCGACCGGACAGGCTGAG. Translating gives CASSPTGQAE. The entire CDR3 protein is CASSPTGQAEQFF.

Turning to this clone: From the germline J gene comes the end of the CDR3, since the read stops 3 residues before it. V usage is TRBV20-1 and J usage is TRBJ2-1; 12 bases fit TRBD2. Germline trimming cut 5 bases from V and 2 bases from J; bases unmatched to any gene: 4. This CDR3 spans 15 amino acids. Per the germline V gene, CDR1 is DFQATT and CDR2 is SNEGSKA (reference sequence). The CDR3: CSAPSSGGAYNEQFF. CDR3 DNA (partial): TGCAGTGCTCCCTCTAGCGGGGGGGCCTACAATGAG.

Comments on this clone: The read finishes 3 residues shy of the CDR3 end, and the germline J gene is used to complete it. V gene TRBV6-4 combines with J gene TRBJ2-7; TRBD2 matches at 8 bases. Germline CDR1 MRHNA, CDR2 SNTAGT. This CDR3 region has 15 residues. V lost 3 bases to trimming and J lost 2 bases; unmatched junction nucleotides: 6. The CDR3 bases that were read are TGTGCCAGCAGTGAAATAGCGGGGCCTACCTACGAG. This codes for CASSEIAGPTYE. The full CDR3 protein reads CASSEIAGPTYEQYF.

As regards this clone: The read finishes 3 residues shy of the CDR3 end, and the germline J gene is used to complete it. This sequence joins TRBV7-7 and TRBJ2-3; D gene ambiguous. Germline assignment: CDR1 SSHAT and CDR2 FNYEAQ (reference sequence). This CDR3 is 14 amino acids long. Partial CDR3 DNA: TGTGCTAGCTCCAGGTCCGCCCAACAAGAGACG. Its translation: CASSRSAQQET. The CDR3 reads in full as CASSRSAQQETQYF.

In regard to this clone: The sequence runs out 3 residues before the end of the CDR3; the remainder is reconstructed from the germline J gene. Other DNA variants within this sample encode the same CDR3. The rearrangement joins TRBV18 to TRBJ2-5; 9 bases map to TRBD1. CDR1 is KGHSH and CDR2 is LQKENI in the germline V gene. J was trimmed by 5 bases and V by 6 bases; bases with no gene match: 10. The CDR3 spans 15 residues. Incomplete CDR3 DNA: TGTGCCAGCTCCTCCGGACAGGGGTTAGGGGAGACC. Protein sequence: CASSSGQGLGET. The entire CDR3 protein reads CASSSGQGLGETQYF.